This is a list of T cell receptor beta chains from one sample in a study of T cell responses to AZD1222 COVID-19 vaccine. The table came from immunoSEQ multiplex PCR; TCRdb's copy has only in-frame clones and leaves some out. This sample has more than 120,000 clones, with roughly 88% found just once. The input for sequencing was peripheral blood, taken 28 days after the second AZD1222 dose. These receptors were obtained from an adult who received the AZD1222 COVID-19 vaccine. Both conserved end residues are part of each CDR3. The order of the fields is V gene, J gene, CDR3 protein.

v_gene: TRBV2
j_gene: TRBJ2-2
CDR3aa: CASTGQPTGELFF

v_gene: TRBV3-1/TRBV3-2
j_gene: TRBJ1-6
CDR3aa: CASRELGQGTSPLHF

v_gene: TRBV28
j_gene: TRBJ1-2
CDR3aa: CASSSLGQGGYTF

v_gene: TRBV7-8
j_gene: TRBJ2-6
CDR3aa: CASSLARGANVLTF

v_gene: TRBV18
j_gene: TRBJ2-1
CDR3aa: CASSPGSGGNEQFF

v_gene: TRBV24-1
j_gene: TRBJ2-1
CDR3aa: CATSDSTVDEQFF

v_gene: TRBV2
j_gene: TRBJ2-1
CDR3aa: CASSEAAGPYNEQFF

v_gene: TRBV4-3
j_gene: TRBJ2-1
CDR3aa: CASSQDGPGLAGVKGDNEQFF

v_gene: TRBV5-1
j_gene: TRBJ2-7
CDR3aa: CASSLGQGFSYEQYF

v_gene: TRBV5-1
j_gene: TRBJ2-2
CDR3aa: CASSLVAHNTGELFF

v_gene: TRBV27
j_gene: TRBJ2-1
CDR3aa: CASSLRLEHNEQFF

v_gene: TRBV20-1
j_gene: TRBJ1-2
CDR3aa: CSARGYGYTF

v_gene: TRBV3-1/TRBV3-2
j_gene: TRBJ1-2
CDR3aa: CASSQVPPGQGVGYGYTF

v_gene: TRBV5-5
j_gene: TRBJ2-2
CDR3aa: CASSTTGTANTGELFF

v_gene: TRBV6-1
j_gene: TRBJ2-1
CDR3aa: CASSEKDRGSYNEQFF

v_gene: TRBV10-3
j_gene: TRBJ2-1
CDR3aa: CAIGTSGNNEQFF

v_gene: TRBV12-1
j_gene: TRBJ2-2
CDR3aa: CASTSYGGDKNTGELFF

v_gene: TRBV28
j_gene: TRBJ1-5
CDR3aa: CASTQAGTGNQPQHF

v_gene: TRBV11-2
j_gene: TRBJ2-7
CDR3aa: CASSRTSGSNEQYF

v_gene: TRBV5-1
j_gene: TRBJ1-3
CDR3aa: CASSLDGGSGNTIYF